Presented here are 27 T cell receptor beta chains from one specimen sequenced in a study of T cells in Graves' hyperthyroidism and ophthalmopathy. RNA transcripts yielded amplified TCR beta CDR3 regions. TCR CDR3 underwent first-round RT-PCR with the HTBI primer set. MiXCR was run by TCRdb on the multiplex PCR reads, yielding one entry per CDR3 protein. The sample carries roughly 500,000 distinct CDR3 sequences, approximately 49% recorded once. The specimen sequenced was peripheral blood or thyroid tissue (not recorded which). The receptors shown here come from an adult woman with Graves' disease, either hyperthyroidism or ophthalmopathy (not recorded which).

The chain has TRBV7-9 and TRBJ2-2, with D perhaps assigned TRBD1 or TRBD2 (5 bases each). CDR1 and CDR2 (germline): SEHNR, FQNEAQ (reference sequence). This CDR3 region has 12 residues. Deletions cut 10 bases from V and 6 bases from J, with 12 bases between. This CDR3 reads CANGGFSGELFF. The CDR3 nucleotides read TGTGCCAATGGGGGTTTCTCCGGGGAGCTGTTTTTT.

This chain joins TRBV2 and TRBJ2-5; D is ambiguous. Gene TRBJ2-4 matches the end of the DNA better, so the J call may be wrong. This CDR3 comprises 13 residues. CDR1 and CDR2 from the germline V gene are SNHLY and FYNNEI. The CDR3 DNA reads TGTGCCAGCAGTGAGCGAAGGCCGGACATTCAGTACTTC. Its translation: CASSERRPDIQYF.

In this sample, this clonotype turned up many times. The chain recombines TRBV14 with TRBJ1-3; D call uncertain. This CDR3 is 13 amino acids long. V lost 0 bases, J lost 13 bases, and 13 bases lay in between. Germline V gives CDR1 SGHDN, CDR2 FVKESK. The CDR3 loop reads CASSQDRAREIYF. In DNA, the CDR3 is TGTGCCAGCAGCCAAGACCGAGCGAGAGAAATATATTTT.

There are many counts of this clonotype. The V call is TRBV19, the J call TRBJ1-5; D is ambiguous. Germline CDR1 LNHDA, CDR2 SQIVND (reference sequence). The CDR3 has 13 amino acids. The V end lost 3 bases, the J end lost 4 bases, and 7 bases lay between the germline ends. CDR3 nucleotides: TGTGCCAGTAGTATTTTCCCAAATCAGCCCCAGCATTTT. Translated: CASSIFPNQPQHF. The full variable domain, in which reference TRBV19 and TRBJ1-5 provide the parts outside the CDR3, is DGGITQSPKYLFRKEGQNVTLSCEQNLNHDAMYWYRQDPGQGLRLIYYSQIVNDFQKGDIAEGYSVSREKKESFPLTVTSAQKNPTAFYLCASSIFPNQPQHFGDGTRLSIL.

The chain is built from TRBV24-1 and TRBJ2-2; 9 nucleotides match TRBD1. The V gene's germline CDR1 is KGHDR and CDR2 SFDVKD. V dropped 5 bases and J dropped 5; count of bases not matched to a gene: 8. This CDR3 comprises 16 residues. In DNA form, the CDR3 reads TGTGCCACCAGTGCTAGTGGGACAGGGTGGACCGGGGAGCTGTTTTTT. This gives the protein CATSASGTGWTGELFF.

This clonotype was found many times. The rearrangement joins TRBV19 to TRBJ1-2, with a tentative D call TRBD1 (5 bases). Trimming removed 6 bases from V and 2 bases from J, with 16 bases in between. CDR3 length: 15 amino acids. Germline CDR1 is LNHDA and CDR2 is SQIVND (reference sequence). DNA for the CDR3: TGTGCCAGTAGGTCCCTGACAGAAACCAACTATGGCTACACCTTC. It specifies CASRSLTETNYGYTF.

This clonotype came up many times. V usage is TRBV29-1 and J usage is TRBJ2-5; 7 bases line up with TRBD2. CDR3 length: 15 residues. V dropped 4 bases and J dropped 5; count of bases not matched to a gene: 13. From germline, CDR1 is SQVTM and CDR2 ANQGSEA. DNA of the CDR3: TGCAGCGTTGGTCTTGGAGCGGGATATGCGGAGACCCAGTACTTC. This sequence encodes CSVGLGAGYAETQYF.

At least ten counts were recorded for this clonotype. The rearrangement uses TRBV19 and TRBJ1-5; unclear D gene. CDR1 and CDR2 from the germline V gene are LNHDA and SQIVND (reference sequence). Trimming pared 6 bases from V and 4 bases from J, leaving 10 bases between. The CDR3 covers 13 residues. CDR3 DNA: TGTGCCAGTAGCCTCGGGTGGAATCAGCCCCAGCATTTT. This sequence encodes CASSLGWNQPQHF.

V is TRBV2 and J is TRBJ1-5; tentative D call: TRBD1 (5 bases). The CDR3 contains 13 residues. V was cut by 8 bases and J by 1 base, with 9 bases left in between. Germline loops: CDR1 SNHLY, CDR2 FYNNEI. The chain's CDR3 is CASGRQSNQPQHF. Written as DNA, the CDR3 is TGTGCCAGCGGTAGACAGAGCAATCAGCCCCAGCATTTT.

This clonotype occurred a few times. V and J are TRBV4-1 and TRBJ2-3, with 8 bases matching TRBD1. CDR3 length equals 14 residues. The V gene's germline CDR1 is MGHRA and CDR2 YSYEKL. Unmatched junction bases numbered 2, after V lost 3 bases and J lost 3 bases. The chain's CDR3 is CASSHRGQTDTQYF. CDR3 nucleotide sequence: TGCGCCAGCAGCCACAGGGGGCAGACAGATACGCAGTATTTT.

V and J are TRBV29-1 and TRBJ2-7; D ambiguous. This CDR3 has 12 residues. Germline-derived CDR1 and CDR2 are SQVTM and ANQGSEA. V dropped 1 base and J dropped 5 bases, with 9 bases sitting between them. The CDR3 DNA sequence: TGCAGCGTTGAAGGGGGTCCCCACGAGCAGTACTTC. Protein product: CSVEGGPHEQYF.

This clonotype was seen repeatedly, ten times or more. The chain employs TRBV6-1 and TRBJ1-2; D is unresolved. Germline lookup yields CDR1 MNHNS and CDR2 SASEGT. This CDR3 has 15 residues. Trimming took off 1 base at V and 5 bases at J, with 14 bases between the two ends. In DNA form, the CDR3 reads TGTGCCAGCAGTGAAGTGGGCATCTCCCGTTATGGCTACACCTTC. Protein: CASSEVGISRYGYTF.

The chain is built from TRBV7-2 and TRBJ2-5, with 11 bases identical to TRBD2. This CDR3 is 14 amino acids long. The germline V gene has CDR1 SGHTA and CDR2 FQGNSA. V dropped 7 bases and J dropped 10; count of bases not matched to a gene: 11. CDR3 protein: CASNLLAGDLGQYF. The CDR3 DNA is TGTGCCAGCAATCTACTAGCGGGAGATTTAGGCCAGTACTTC.

This clonotype was seen many times. The J gene is TRBJ2-5, the V gene TRBV29-1, with TRBD1 identical over 8 bases. Germline V lookup: CDR1 SQVTM, CDR2 ANQGSEA. CDR3 length: 12 residues. After removal of 3 bases from V and 5 bases from J, the junction contained 2 bases not matched to a gene. The CDR3 here is CSVDRGRETQYF. In nucleotides, the CDR3 is TGCAGCGTTGACAGGGGGCGGGAGACCCAGTACTTC.

This clonotype was recorded at least ten times. V gene TRBV10-3 combines with J gene TRBJ2-2; D remains unclear. Per germline, CDR1 ENHRY and CDR2 SYGVKD. This CDR3 spans 14 amino acids. V was shortened by 4 bases and J by 3 bases, with 9 bases between the two germline ends. The DNA of the CDR3 is TGTGCCATCAGTGTTGACGGTTACACCGGGGAGCTGTTTTTT. As protein: CAISVDGYTGELFF.

This clonotype turned up a few times. The chain has TRBV28 and TRBJ1-6; a possible D gene is TRBD1 (5 bases). Germline V gene lookup returns CDR1 MDHEN and CDR2 SYDVKM. The ends were cut back, 4 bases at V and 10 bases at J, with 20 bases in the middle. The CDR3 contains 16 residues. CDR3 coding DNA: TGTGCCAGCAGTTCCCTATTAACAGAAAAGGGGTCACCCCTCCACTTT. Translating gives CASSSLLTEKGSPLHF.

The chain combines TRBV24-1 with TRBJ2-7; 7 bases agree with TRBD2. Losses at the gene ends were 6 bases for V and 2 bases for J; bases not matched to a gene: 3. In germline, CDR1 is KGHDR, CDR2 SFDVKD. The CDR3 extends over 13 amino acids. Here the CDR3 reads CATSSGGTYEQYF. The CDR3 coding sequence is TGTGCCACCAGTTCGGGAGGTACCTACGAGCAGTACTTC.

The rearrangement links TRBV6-1 to TRBJ1-4; D is unresolved. Germline V gene lookup returns CDR1 MNHNS and CDR2 SASEGT. Trimming shortened V by 3 bases and J by 4 bases, and 15 bases separated the two germline ends. The CDR3 contains 16 residues. The CDR3 region has the DNA TGTGCCAGCAGTGATAGCGGGAGGGCCCTTAATGAAAAACTGTTTTTT. It codes for CASSDSGRALNEKLFF.

This clonotype was counted at least ten times. The CDR3 region is CSAIPRLHSGNTIYF. The CDR3 nucleotides read TGCAGTGCTATTCCCAGGCTCCACTCTGGAAACACCATATATTTT. This chain links TRBV20-1 with TRBJ1-3; the D is unclear. This CDR3 spans 15 amino acids. Between the trimmed V and J ends, which lost 4 bases and 0 bases, there was a span of 13 bases. The germline V gene has CDR1 DFQATT and CDR2 SNEGSKA (reference sequence).

The sample holds many counts of this clonotype. The J gene is TRBJ2-7, the V gene TRBV6-6; TRBD1 agrees at 8 bases. V lost 5 bases, J lost 2 bases, and 8 bases stayed unmatched. This CDR3 contains 15 residues. In germline, CDR1 is MNHNY, CDR2 SVGAGI (reference sequence). The CDR3 DNA sequence: TGTGCCAGCAGTGGAGACAGGGGAAACCCCTACGAGCAGTACTTC. It encodes CASSGDRGNPYEQYF.

The gene calls are TRBV10-3 and TRBJ1-1, with 7 bases lining up with TRBD1. The V and J ends lost 3 bases and 10 bases, in that order; junction bases with no gene match: 5. The germline V gene has CDR1 ENHRY and CDR2 SYGVKD. The CDR3 contains 12 residues. This CDR3 reads CAISDSQGRAFF. Here the CDR3 DNA reads TGTGCCATCAGTGACTCACAGGGGCGAGCTTTCTTT.

The chain carries TRBV29-1 and TRBJ1-1, with a tentative D call TRBD1 (5 bases). V was clipped by 1 base and J by 4 bases, with 13 bases between them. This CDR3 has 14 residues. The germline V gene encodes CDR1 SQVTM and CDR2 ANQGSEA. The CDR3 DNA sequence: TGCAGCGTTGAAGGGGGGGGACGATTCACTGAAGCTTTCTTT. As protein: CSVEGGGRFTEAFF.

The rearrangement joins TRBV7-9 to TRBJ1-1; no clear D. Trimming cost V 5 bases and J 4 bases, with 17 bases left between them. CDR1 SEHNR and CDR2 FQNEAQ come from the germline V gene (reference sequence). The CDR3 is made up of 15 amino acids. The CDR3 nucleotides are TGTGCCAGCAGCCCCAGTAGGGAACTTGGCACTGAAGCTTTCTTT. Residues: CASSPSRELGTEAFF.

This clonotype was detected only a few times. The rearrangement links TRBV18 to TRBJ2-5; 8 nucleotides line up with TRBD1. This CDR3 has 16 residues. The V gene end was trimmed by 4 bases and the J gene end by 7 bases; junction bases not matched to a gene: 14. Germline values: CDR1 KGHSH, CDR2 LQKENI. CDR3: CASSQPSAGQGGTQYF. For the CDR3, the DNA is TGTGCCAGCTCACAACCCTCGGCCGGACAGGGTGGGACCCAGTACTTC.

Notes on this clonotype: Sequence at one end of the junction differs from germline and may be a read error. The rearrangement links TRBV20-1 to TRBJ1-3, with D possibly TRBD1 on 6 matching bases. Germline V gene lookup returns CDR1 DFQATT and CDR2 SNEGSKA (reference sequence). This CDR3 has 15 residues. CDR3: CSASGQSSSGNPIYF. DNA of the CDR3: TGCAGTGCCAGCGGACAGTCGAGCTCTGGAAACCCCATATATTTT.

Comment on this clonotype: Sequence at one end of the junction differs from germline and may be a read error. The rearrangement joins TRBV5-6 to TRBJ2-6; D may match TRBD1 or TRBD2 (5 bases each). This CDR3 has 13 amino acids. The germline V gene has CDR1 SGHDT and CDR2 YYEEEE. The CDR3 nucleotides read TGTGCCAGCAGCTTGGTTCTGGGGGAACGTGAAGCTTTC. As protein: CASSLVLGEREAF.

The CDR3 bases are TGTGCCAGCAGCCCAGCTAGCACAGATACGCAGTATTTT. This gives the protein CASSPASTDTQYF. This chain joins TRBV7-9 and TRBJ2-3; no clear D gene. Germline values: CDR1 SEHNR, CDR2 FQNEAQ (reference sequence). Trimming took off 5 bases at V and 0 bases at J, with 6 bases between the two ends. The CDR3 loop spans 13 amino acids.